This is a list of T cell receptor beta chains from one sample in a study of T-cell memory formation after mild COVID-19. TCRdb redid the calling of the 5' RACE reads with MiXCR, one entry per CDR3 protein. Seen here are about 600,000 distinct CDR3 sequences, about 22% observed once, and the top ten hold 7% to 9%. The specimen was PBMCs or a T cell subset sorted from them (not recorded which). Receptor source: an adult woman who had mild COVID-19 (a few samples of this study predate the infection). Cell type and time point are not known. CDR3s include the opening cysteine and the closing phenylalanine or tryptophan. Each record gives: CDR3 DNA, CDR3 protein, J gene, D gene, V gene, clone size. A D gene is named only where the DNA matches it firmly. The size of a clone is reported for some rows only, either as once, few or many, or as a class for expanded clones.

TGTGCCAGCAGCCCGGGACGGACCGTAGATACGCAGTATTTT CASSPGRTVDTQYF TRBJ2-3 . TRBV11-3 few
TGTGCCAGCAGCTTAGCTAGCCGGGGCCAAGAGACCCAGTACTTC CASSLASRGQETQYF TRBJ2-5 . TRBV7-6 many
TGCGCCAGCAGACATGCGGACAGGGACTATGGCTACACCTTC CASRHADRDYGYTF TRBJ1-2 TRBD1 TRBV5-1 many
TGCGCCAGCAGCTTGGCCGATCCAGGGAGGGACGAAAAACTGTTTTTT CASSLADPGRDEKLFF TRBJ1-4 . TRBV5-1 few
TGCGCCAGCAGCTCAGGACAGGTGATTGCAGATACGCAGTATTTT CASSSGQVIADTQYF TRBJ2-3 TRBD1 TRBV5-1 .
TGTGCCAGCAGTGTATTGGCAGGGGCCTATGGCTACACCTTC CASSVLAGAYGYTF TRBJ1-2 . TRBV6-4 .
TGTGCCAGCAGCCAGGCGGGAGTAATAGAGACCCAGTACTTC CASSQAGVIETQYF TRBJ2-5 TRBD2 TRBV3-1 .
TGTGCCAGCAGTTTCGCCGCAGGGGGCTATGGCTACACCTTC CASSFAAGGYGYTF TRBJ1-2 TRBD1 TRBV12-3/TRBV12-4 few
TGTGCCAGCAGTGCCGGGACAGGGGTCTACAATGAGCAGTTCTTC CASSAGTGVYNEQFF TRBJ2-1 TRBD1 TRBV12-3/TRBV12-4 few
TGTGCCAGCAGTTACATCGGGGTGGGGGAGCTGTTTTTT CASSYIGVGELFF TRBJ2-2 . TRBV6-5 .
TGCGCCAGCAGCTTGGGGGACTTGGATACGCAGTATTTT CASSLGDLDTQYF TRBJ2-3 . TRBV5-1 few
TGTGCCAGCAGATATGCCGGGACTAGTCAGGCCGGGGAGCTGTTTTTT CASRYAGTSQAGELFF TRBJ2-2 TRBD2 TRBV7-2 .
TGCGCCAGCAGCCTGGATACGAACACAGATACGCAGTATTTT CASSLDTNTDTQYF TRBJ2-3 . TRBV5-1 many
TGCGCCAGCAGCCCGGGCCCGCGGGGGGGCCGCGGGCCTGATACGCAGTATTTT CASSPGPRGGRGPDTQYF TRBJ2-3 TRBD2 TRBV4-1 many
TGCAGTGCTAGAGATTCGGGGCAGGGTGGTACAGATACGCAGTATTTT CSARDSGQGGTDTQYF TRBJ2-3 . TRBV20-1 few
TGTGCCAGTAGTATGAGGCACTCGGGCACTGAAGCTTTCTTT CASSMRHSGTEAFF TRBJ1-1 . TRBV19 few
TGTGCCAGCAGCCGGGGCCTCTCCAAAGGTGAAAAACTGTTTTTT CASSRGLSKGEKLFF TRBJ1-4 . TRBV3-1 few
TGTGCCAGCAGTTTAAGGGACAGTCTCTGGGAGGGCACTGAAGCTTTCTTT CASSLRDSLWEGTEAFF TRBJ1-1 TRBD1 TRBV12-3/TRBV12-4 .
TGTGCCAGCAGATATCCGGGACAGGGCTTTCACGAGCAGTACTTC CASRYPGQGFHEQYF TRBJ2-7 TRBD1 TRBV12-3/TRBV12-4 few
TGTGCCAGCAGAGGGGGGGCGGGAGAGGCCCGCACAGATACGCAGTATTTT CASRGGAGEARTDTQYF TRBJ2-3 . TRBV9 .
TGTGCCAGCAGCGGGACCCTTTTCCCTAGCGGGAGGGCGGATACGCAGTATTTT CASSGTLFPSGRADTQYF TRBJ2-3 TRBD2 TRBV5-4 .
TGCAGCGCCCCGCCGCTAGCGGGGGGACCCAATGAGCAGTTCTTC CSAPPLAGGPNEQFF TRBJ2-1 TRBD2 TRBV29-1 many
TGCAGTGCTAGGGAAAAGGGGACCTACGAGCAGTACTTC CSAREKGTYEQYF TRBJ2-7 . TRBV20-1 few
TGTGCCAGCAGTTACTCTCCAGCGGGGGGGAATGAGCAGTTCTTC CASSYSPAGGNEQFF TRBJ2-1 TRBD2 TRBV6-2/TRBV6-3 .
TGTGCCACCAGCCTCGGAGGGGCGGTGAACAATGAGCAGTTCTTC CATSLGGAVNNEQFF TRBJ2-1 . TRBV15 .
TGCGCCAGCGCGGGCGGAGGAAAATTGAACACTGAAGCTTTCTTT CASAGGGKLNTEAFF TRBJ1-1 . TRBV5-1 few
TGTGCCAGCACCCTGGCACCCCCCAATGAGCAGTTCTTC CASTLAPPNEQFF TRBJ2-1 . TRBV7-2 few
TGCGCCAGCAGCCTTCCGCACGACCAACCATACTATCAGCCCCAGCATTTT CASSLPHDQPYYQPQHF TRBJ1-5 . TRBV5-1 .
TGTGCCTGGACCGGTGAGAGCACTGAAGCTTTCTTT CAWTGESTEAFF TRBJ1-1 . TRBV30 .
TGTGCCAGCAGGTCAAGAGGGGGCGCTGGGTCCTACGAGCAGTACTTC CASRSRGGAGSYEQYF TRBJ2-7 TRBD1 TRBV6-5 .
TGCGCCAGCAGCCCGGGACAGCTCCCCCTTGGCGAGCAGTACTTC CASSPGQLPLGEQYF TRBJ2-7 TRBD1 TRBV5-1 .
TGTGCCAGCAGCCAAGTGACCTCTAGTTTCAGGGGTGAGCAGTTCTTC CASSQVTSSFRGEQFF TRBJ2-1 . TRBV3-1 .
TGTGCCAGCAGCCAAGCCCTGGGAACAGGGGGAGCAGATACGCAGTATTTT CASSQALGTGGADTQYF TRBJ2-3 TRBD1 TRBV3-1 .
TGTGCCAGCAGCCCAATTTTCGGGATCTCCTACGAGCAGTACTTC CASSPIFGISYEQYF TRBJ2-7 . TRBV11-2 .
TGTGCCAGCAGCTTAGATCGCGGCGGGGGGGCGTACGAGCAGTACTTC CASSLDRGGGAYEQYF TRBJ2-7 TRBD2 TRBV11-2 .
TGTGCCAGCAGCCCGGGACTAGCAGAGGATACGCAGTATTTT CASSPGLAEDTQYF TRBJ2-3 TRBD2 TRBV5-4 .
TGTGCCAGCAGCTTAGAATCGCCGGGACAGAAGAACACCGGGGAGCTGTTTTTT CASSLESPGQKNTGELFF TRBJ2-2 TRBD1 TRBV7-6 few
TGTGCCAGCAGCCCACCGCGGGAGGGTTTGGAGCTATATTTT CASSPPREGLELYF TRBJ1-3 . TRBV7-2 .
TGCGCCAGCTCAGCTATCTGGCAGGGGGTTCCTAGCGGGACCTACAATGAGCAGTTCTTC CASSAIWQGVPSGTYNEQFF TRBJ2-1 TRBD2 TRBV5-1 .
TGTGCCAGCAGTTTGGCAGGGGCGAGCAATCAGCCCCAGCATTTT CASSLAGASNQPQHF TRBJ1-5 . TRBV12-3/TRBV12-4 many
TGTGCCAGCAGCGAATACAGGGGGCGCAGCGGGAACACTGAAGCTTTCTTT CASSEYRGRSGNTEAFF TRBJ1-1 TRBD1 TRBV7-9 few
TGTGCCAGCAGCGTAGTTACAGGGGGCACCGGGGAGCTGTTTTTT CASSVVTGGTGELFF TRBJ2-2 TRBD1 TRBV9 .
TGTGCCAGCAGTTTAGTAGGGAGTGGTTCACCCCTCCACTTT CASSLVGSGSPLHF TRBJ1-6 . TRBV12-3/TRBV12-4 .
TGCGCCAGCAAGCCGAGCGGGGGCTACGAGCAGTACTTC CASKPSGGYEQYF TRBJ2-7 TRBD2 TRBV5-1 .
TGTGCCAGCAGTAACAGGGGAGGCGGCTACACCTTC CASSNRGGGYTF TRBJ1-2 TRBD1 TRBV6-5 .
TGTGCCAGCAGCTTGGTTATCCTAGCGGGAGTAAGCAATGAGCAGTTCTTC CASSLVILAGVSNEQFF TRBJ2-1 TRBD2 TRBV5-4 few
TGCGCCAGCAGCTTTCGGGTGCACACTGAAGCTTTCTTT CASSFRVHTEAFF TRBJ1-1 . TRBV5-1 many
TGTGCCTGGAGTCGCCAGGGGAGCAATCAGCCCCAGCATTTT CAWSRQGSNQPQHF TRBJ1-5 . TRBV30 .
TGCAGCGTTACCAGCGGGGGGACAAGAAATACGCAGTATTTT CSVTSGGTRNTQYF TRBJ2-3 TRBD2 TRBV29-1 .
TGTGCCAGCAGCCCCACCTCGGGGATCGGTGAGACCCAGTACTTC CASSPTSGIGETQYF TRBJ2-5 . TRBV6-5 .
TGTGCCAGCAACTCACAGGGTGCGGGGGCCAACGTCCTGACTTTC CASNSQGAGANVLTF TRBJ2-6 . TRBV25-1 few
TGCAGTGCTAGATACTACAATGAGCAGTTCTTC CSARYYNEQFF TRBJ2-1 . TRBV20-1 few
TGTGCCAGCAGCCAAGGACAAAAGCATACTAACTCCTACGAGCAGTACTTC CASSQGQKHTNSYEQYF TRBJ2-7 . TRBV11-3 few
TGTGCCAGCAGGCAAGACCACTATGGCTACACCTTC CASRQDHYGYTF TRBJ1-2 . TRBV2 .
TGTGCCAGCAGTTTAACCCTGACAGGGTGGTACGAGCAGTACTTC CASSLTLTGWYEQYF TRBJ2-7 TRBD1 TRBV27 few
TGTGCCAGCAGCTTAGGGCAGGGGGCGAGCGGCTACACCTTC CASSLGQGASGYTF TRBJ1-2 TRBD1 TRBV7-2 few
TGTGCCAGCAGCGGACCTACGGACGGAGCTAACTATGGCTACACCTTC CASSGPTDGANYGYTF TRBJ1-2 . TRBV9 .
TGTGCCTGGAGTGTACGGACAGGGGGGCAGCCCCAGCATTTT CAWSVRTGGQPQHF TRBJ1-5 TRBD1 TRBV30 .